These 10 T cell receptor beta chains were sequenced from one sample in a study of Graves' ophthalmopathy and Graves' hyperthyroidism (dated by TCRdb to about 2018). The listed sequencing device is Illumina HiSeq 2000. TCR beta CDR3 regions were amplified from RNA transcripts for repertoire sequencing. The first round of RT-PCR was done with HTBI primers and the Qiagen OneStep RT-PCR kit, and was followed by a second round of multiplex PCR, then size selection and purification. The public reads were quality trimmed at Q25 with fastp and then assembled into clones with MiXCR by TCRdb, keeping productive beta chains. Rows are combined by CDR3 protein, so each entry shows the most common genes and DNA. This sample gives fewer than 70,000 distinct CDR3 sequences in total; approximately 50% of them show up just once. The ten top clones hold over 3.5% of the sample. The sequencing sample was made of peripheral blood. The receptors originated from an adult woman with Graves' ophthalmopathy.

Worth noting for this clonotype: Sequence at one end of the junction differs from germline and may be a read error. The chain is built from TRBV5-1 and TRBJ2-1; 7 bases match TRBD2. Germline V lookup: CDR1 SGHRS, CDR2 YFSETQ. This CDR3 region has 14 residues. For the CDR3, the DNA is TGTGCCAGCAACGGCCAGGGACTACACAATGAGCAGTTCTTC. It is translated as CASNGQGLHNEQFF. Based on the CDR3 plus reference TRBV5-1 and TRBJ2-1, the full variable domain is KAGVTQTPRYLIKTRGQQVTLSCSPISGHRSVSWYQQTPGQGLQFLFEYFSETQRNKGNFPGRFSGRQFSNSRSEMNVSTLELGDSALYLCASNGQGLHNEQFFGPGTRLTVL.

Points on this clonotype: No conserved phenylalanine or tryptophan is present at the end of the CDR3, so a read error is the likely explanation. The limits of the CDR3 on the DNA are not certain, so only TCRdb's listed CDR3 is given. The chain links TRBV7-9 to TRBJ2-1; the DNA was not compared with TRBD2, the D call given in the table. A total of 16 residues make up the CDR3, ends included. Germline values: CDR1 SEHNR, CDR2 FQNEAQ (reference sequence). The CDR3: CASSPARGELGLAGGV.

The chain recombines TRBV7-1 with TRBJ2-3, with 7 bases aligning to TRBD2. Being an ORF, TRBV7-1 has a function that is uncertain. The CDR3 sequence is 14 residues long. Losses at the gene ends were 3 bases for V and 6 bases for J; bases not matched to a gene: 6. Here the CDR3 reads CASSSRGGSDTQYF. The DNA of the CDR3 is TGTGCCAGCAGCTCCCGGGGAGGGTCGGATACGCAGTATTTT.

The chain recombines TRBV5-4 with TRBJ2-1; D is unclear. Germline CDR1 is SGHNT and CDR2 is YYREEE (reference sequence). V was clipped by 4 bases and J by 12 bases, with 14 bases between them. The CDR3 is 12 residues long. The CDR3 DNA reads TGTGCCAGCAGCATGGAGCGAGATGGGCAGTTCTTC. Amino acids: CASSMERDGQFF.

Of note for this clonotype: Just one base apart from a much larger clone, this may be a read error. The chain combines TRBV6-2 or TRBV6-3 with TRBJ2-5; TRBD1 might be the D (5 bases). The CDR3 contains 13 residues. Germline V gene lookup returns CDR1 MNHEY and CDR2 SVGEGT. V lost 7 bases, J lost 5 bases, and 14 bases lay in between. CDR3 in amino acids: CASITGTLETQYF. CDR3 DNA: TGTGCCAGCATAACAGGTACCCTGGAGACCCAGTACTTC.

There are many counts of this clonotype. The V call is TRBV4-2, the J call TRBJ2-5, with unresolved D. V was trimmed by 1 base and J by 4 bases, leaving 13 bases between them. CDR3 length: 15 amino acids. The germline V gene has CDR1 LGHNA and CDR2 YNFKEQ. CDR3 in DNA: TGTGCCAGCAGCCAAGCCCCCCAGTCAGGAGAGACCCAGTACTTC. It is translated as CASSQAPQSGETQYF.

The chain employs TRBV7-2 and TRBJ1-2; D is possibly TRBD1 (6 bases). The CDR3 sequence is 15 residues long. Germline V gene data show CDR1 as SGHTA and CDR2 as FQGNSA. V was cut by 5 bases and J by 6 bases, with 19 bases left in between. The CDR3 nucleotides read TGTGCCAGCAGCCTGGGACTAGCGGGGGCGAATGGCTACACCTTC. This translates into CASSLGLAGANGYTF.

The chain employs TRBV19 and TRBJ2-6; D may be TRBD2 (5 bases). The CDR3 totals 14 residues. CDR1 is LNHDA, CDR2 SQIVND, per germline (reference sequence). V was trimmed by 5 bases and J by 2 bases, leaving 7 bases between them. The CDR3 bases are TGTGCCAGTAGTTCCGGGACTGGGGCCAACGTCCTGACTTTC. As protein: CASSSGTGANVLTF.

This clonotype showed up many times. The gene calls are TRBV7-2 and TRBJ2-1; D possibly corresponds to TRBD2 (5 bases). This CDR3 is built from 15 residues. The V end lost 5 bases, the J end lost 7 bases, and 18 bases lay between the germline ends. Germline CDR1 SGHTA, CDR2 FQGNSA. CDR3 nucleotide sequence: TGTGCCAGCAGCCTCCCCGTAGCGACCGGAAATGAGCAGTTCTTC. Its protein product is CASSLPVATGNEQFF.

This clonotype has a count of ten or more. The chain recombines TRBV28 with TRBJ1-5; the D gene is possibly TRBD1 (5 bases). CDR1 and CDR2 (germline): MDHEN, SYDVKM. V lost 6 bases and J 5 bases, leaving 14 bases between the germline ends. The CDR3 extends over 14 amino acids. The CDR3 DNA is TGTGCCAGCAGACCTCCAGGGAAGGATCAGCCCCAGCATTTT. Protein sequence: CASRPPGKDQPQHF.